These T cell receptor beta chains were read from a single sample in a study of shared clonotypes between healthy human individuals. The repertoire was sequenced with immunoSEQ multiplex PCR; TCRdb's copy has only in-frame clones and lacks some. The data hold 2 million to 2.5 million clones, with just under 95% observed a single time. Material for sequencing was naive CD4+ T cells from PBMCs. All receptors derive from a man younger than 35 in good health. Some clones in this sample may be carry-over from other donors' samples. The CDR3 runs from the conserved cysteine through the conserved F or W. The D gene is left open where the match is weak. Some rows have no size entry. The others give once, few or many, or a class for an expanded clone.

J,size,D,V,DNA,CDR3
TRBJ2-2,NA,NA,TRBV15,TGTGCCACCAGCAGAGACCTTACGAATACCGGGGAGCTGTTTTTT,CATSRDLTNTGELFF
TRBJ2-2,NA,TRBD2,TRBV27,TGTGCCAGCACCCTATCCAGGGAGGGGTCCGGGGAGCTGTTTTTT,CASTLSREGSGELFF
TRBJ2-3,NA,TRBD2,TRBV28,TGTGCCAGCAGTTTAGCAGGGAGGGGCACAGATACGCAGTATTTT,CASSLAGRGTDTQYF
TRBJ2-1,NA,TRBD1,TRBV7-2,TGTGCCAGCAGCCTCCGGACAGGTAATGAGCAGTTCTTC,CASSLRTGNEQFF
TRBJ2-1,NA,NA,TRBV29-1,TGCAGCGTTGTGCCCCTCAGCCGCTACAATGAGCAGTTCTTC,CSVVPLSRYNEQFF
TRBJ1-1,NA,NA,TRBV7-3,TGTGCCAGCAGCTTAATGGGGGCCGGATTGAACACTGAAGCTTTCTTT,CASSLMGAGLNTEAFF
TRBJ2-1,NA,TRBD2,TRBV4-1,TGCGCCAGCAGCCGCGGACTAGCGGGAGTCGGGAATGAGCAGTTCTTC,CASSRGLAGVGNEQFF
TRBJ2-7,NA,TRBD1,TRBV7-9,TGTGCCAGCAGCTTCGACAGGGGCAGCTACGAGCAGTACTTC,CASSFDRGSYEQYF
TRBJ1-4,NA,TRBD1,TRBV5-6,TGTGCCAGCAGCTCAAAGACAGGGGACGGTGAAAAACTGTTTTTT,CASSSKTGDGEKLFF
TRBJ1-3,NA,TRBD1,TRBV10-3,TGTGCCACAAGCCGGAGGGGGGACAGGGGCCCCGACTCTGGAAACACCATATATTTT,CATSRRGDRGPDSGNTIYF
TRBJ1-4,NA,NA,TRBV4-1,TGCGCCAGCAGCGTAACTGGAGGAAAACTGTTTTTT,CASSVTGGKLFF
TRBJ2-2,NA,NA,TRBV5-1,TGCGCCAGCAGCTTGAGCAGTACATACACCGGGGAGCTGTTTTTT,CASSLSSTYTGELFF
TRBJ2-7,NA,NA,TRBV2,TGTGCCAGCAGTCTCCAGCCCAGCTACGAGCAGTACTTC,CASSLQPSYEQYF
TRBJ1-4,NA,NA,TRBV4-1,TGCGCCAGCAGCCTCGGGGTTACAACTAATGAAAAACTGTTTTTT,CASSLGVTTNEKLFF
TRBJ2-5,NA,NA,TRBV2,TGTGCCAGCAGTGAAGTGTCTAGCGATCAAGAGACCCAGTACTTC,CASSEVSSDQETQYF
TRBJ2-5,NA,NA,TRBV29-1,TGCAGCGTTGAAGATCGACGGGGATTACAAGAGACCCAGTACTTC,CSVEDRRGLQETQYF
TRBJ2-7,NA,TRBD1,TRBV5-4,TGTGCCAGCAGCTACACGGGGACAGGGGGGTCCTACGAGCAGTACTTC,CASSYTGTGGSYEQYF
TRBJ2-1,NA,TRBD2,TRBV5-1,TGCGCCAGCAGCCCAGGGACTAGCGTCGATGAGCAGTTCTTC,CASSPGTSVDEQFF
TRBJ1-1,NA,NA,TRBV2,TGTGCCAGCAGTGATGGGTCGGGAGGGAACACTGAAGCTTTCTTT,CASSDGSGGNTEAFF
TRBJ1-4,NA,NA,TRBV5-1,TGCGCCAGCAGCTTGGGCCGGGGCCGAGAAAAACTGTTTTTT,CASSLGRGREKLFF
TRBJ1-1,NA,NA,TRBV18,TGTGCCAGCTCACCACCAGAAAACACTGAAGCTTTCTTT,CASSPPENTEAFF
TRBJ2-3,NA,TRBD2,TRBV29-1,TGCAGCGTTGGTGGTAGCGGGAGTGGTACAGATACGCAGTATTTT,CSVGGSGSGTDTQYF
TRBJ2-2,NA,NA,TRBV6-5,TGTGCCAGCAGTTACTCGTGGGCAGGGTCCGGCGGGGAGCTGTTTTTT,CASSYSWAGSGGELFF
TRBJ2-3,once,TRBD2,TRBV5-4,TGTGCCAGCAGCTTGTGGCTAGCGGGAGTGGGGGATACGCAGTATTTT,CASSLWLAGVGDTQYF